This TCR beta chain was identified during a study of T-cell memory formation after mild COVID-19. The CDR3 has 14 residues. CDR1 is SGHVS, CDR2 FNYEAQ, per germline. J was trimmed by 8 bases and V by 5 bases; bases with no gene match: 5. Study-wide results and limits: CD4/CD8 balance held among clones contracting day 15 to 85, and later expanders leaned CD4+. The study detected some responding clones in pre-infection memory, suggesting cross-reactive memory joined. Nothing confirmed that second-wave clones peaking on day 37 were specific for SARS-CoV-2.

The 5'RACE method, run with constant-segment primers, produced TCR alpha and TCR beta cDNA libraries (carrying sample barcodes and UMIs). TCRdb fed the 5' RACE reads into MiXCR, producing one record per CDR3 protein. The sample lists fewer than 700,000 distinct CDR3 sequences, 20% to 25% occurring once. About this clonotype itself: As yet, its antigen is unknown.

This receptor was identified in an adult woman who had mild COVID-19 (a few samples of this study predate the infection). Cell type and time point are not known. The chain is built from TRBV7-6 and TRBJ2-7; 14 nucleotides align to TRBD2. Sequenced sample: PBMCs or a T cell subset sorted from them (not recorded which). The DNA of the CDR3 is TGTGCCAGCAGCCGGACTAGCGGGGGGTCTCAGCAGTACTTC. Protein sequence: CASSRTSGGSQQYF.